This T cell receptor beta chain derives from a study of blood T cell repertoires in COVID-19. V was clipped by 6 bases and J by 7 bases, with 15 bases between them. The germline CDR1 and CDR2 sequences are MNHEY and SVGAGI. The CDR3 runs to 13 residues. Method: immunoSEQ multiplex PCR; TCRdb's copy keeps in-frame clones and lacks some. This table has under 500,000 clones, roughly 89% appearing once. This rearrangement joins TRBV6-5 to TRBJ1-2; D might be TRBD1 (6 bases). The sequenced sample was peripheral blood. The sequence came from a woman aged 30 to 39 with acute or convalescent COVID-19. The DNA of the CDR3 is TGTGCCAGCAGACCTACAGGGTTAGGTGGCTACACCTTC. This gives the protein CASRPTGLGGYTF.